These T cell receptor beta chains were read from a single sample in a study of OX40 agonist ivuxolimab in advanced cancers. Data came from immunoSEQ multiplex PCR; TCRdb stores just in-frame clones and leaves some out. The sample lists 14,000 or so clones, around 79% occurring once. Specimen: CD4+ or CD8+ T cells sorted from blood, collected in a trial of the OX40 agonist ivuxolimab. All receptors come from an adult with an advanced solid tumor such as melanoma, head and neck, liver or kidney cancer. CDR3s leave out the opening cysteine and the closing phenylalanine or tryptophan. Some rows have no size entry. The others give once, few or many, or a class for an expanded clone.

len: 14; j_gene: TRBJ2-6; v_gene: TRBV2; abundance: NA; CDR3aa: ASSDLDDSGANVLT
len: 12; j_gene: TRBJ1-4; v_gene: TRBV19; abundance: once; CDR3aa: ASSTGVNDEKLF
len: 12; j_gene: TRBJ2-5; v_gene: TRBV6-5; abundance: NA; CDR3aa: ASSYARSGETQY
len: 13; j_gene: TRBJ2-1; v_gene: TRBV9; abundance: NA; CDR3aa: ASSASGVDYNEQF
len: 12; j_gene: TRBJ2-1; v_gene: TRBV19; abundance: NA; CDR3aa: ASSTGGAENEQF
len: 12; j_gene: TRBJ1-5; v_gene: TRBV28; abundance: NA; CDR3aa: ASNEVYSNQPQH
len: 16; j_gene: TRBJ2-3; v_gene: TRBV28; abundance: NA; CDR3aa: ASSLSSETMVSTDTQY
len: 10; j_gene: TRBJ2-7; v_gene: TRBV7-2; abundance: NA; CDR3aa: ASSRDRDEQY
len: 15; j_gene: TRBJ1-6; v_gene: TRBV5-6; abundance: NA; CDR3aa: ASSLGRLSSYNSPLH
len: 12; j_gene: TRBJ2-7; v_gene: TRBV2; abundance: NA; CDR3aa: ASATGTGDYEQY
len: 14; j_gene: TRBJ2-1; v_gene: TRBV12-5; abundance: NA; CDR3aa: ASGLYGSRDGNEQF
len: 12; j_gene: TRBJ1-5; v_gene: TRBV19; abundance: once; CDR3aa: ASSPDYSNQPQH
len: 12; j_gene: TRBJ2-7; v_gene: TRBV5-6; abundance: NA; CDR3aa: ASSFQGLSYEQY
len: 12; j_gene: TRBJ2-7; v_gene: TRBV5-6; abundance: NA; CDR3aa: ASSPVVGAYEQY
len: 13; j_gene: TRBJ2-3; v_gene: TRBV6-6; abundance: few; CDR3aa: ASSYPTGGTDTQY
len: 12; j_gene: TRBJ1-5; v_gene: TRBV27; abundance: large; CDR3aa: ASSLAGDNQPQH
len: 13; j_gene: TRBJ2-7; v_gene: TRBV27; abundance: NA; CDR3aa: ASSFSPSWAYEQY
len: 15; j_gene: TRBJ2-1; v_gene: TRBV7-8; abundance: NA; CDR3aa: ASSFLAGVKGYNEQF
len: 14; j_gene: TRBJ1-3; v_gene: TRBV4-2; abundance: NA; CDR3aa: ASSQPDRVPGNTIY
len: 12; j_gene: TRBJ1-4; v_gene: TRBV28; abundance: medium-sized; CDR3aa: ASSSSEHNEKLF
len: 14; j_gene: TRBJ1-5; v_gene: TRBV10-1; abundance: NA; CDR3aa: ASRPPLGLAEQPQH
len: 12; j_gene: TRBJ1-1; v_gene: TRBV5-4; abundance: NA; CDR3aa: ASSFSTGAGEAF
len: 16; j_gene: TRBJ2-3; v_gene: TRBV4-1; abundance: NA; CDR3aa: ASSQEGAGGSGTDTQY
len: 12; j_gene: TRBJ2-7; v_gene: TRBV28; abundance: NA; CDR3aa: ASSLHVRVGEQY
len: 12; j_gene: TRBJ2-7; v_gene: TRBV6-1; abundance: medium-sized; CDR3aa: ASSDPLPPAEQY
len: 12; j_gene: TRBJ2-5; v_gene: TRBV9; abundance: few; CDR3aa: ASSGGSLGETQY
len: 14; j_gene: TRBJ1-4; v_gene: TRBV7-9; abundance: few; CDR3aa: ASSFVDDGGNEKLF
len: 14; j_gene: TRBJ2-7; v_gene: TRBV6-1; abundance: few; CDR3aa: ASSVAGTGGFYEQY
len: 11; j_gene: TRBJ2-1; v_gene: TRBV6-1; abundance: NA; CDR3aa: ASSGLGYNEQF
len: 10; j_gene: TRBJ1-1; v_gene: TRBV27; abundance: NA; CDR3aa: ASSMGNSDAF